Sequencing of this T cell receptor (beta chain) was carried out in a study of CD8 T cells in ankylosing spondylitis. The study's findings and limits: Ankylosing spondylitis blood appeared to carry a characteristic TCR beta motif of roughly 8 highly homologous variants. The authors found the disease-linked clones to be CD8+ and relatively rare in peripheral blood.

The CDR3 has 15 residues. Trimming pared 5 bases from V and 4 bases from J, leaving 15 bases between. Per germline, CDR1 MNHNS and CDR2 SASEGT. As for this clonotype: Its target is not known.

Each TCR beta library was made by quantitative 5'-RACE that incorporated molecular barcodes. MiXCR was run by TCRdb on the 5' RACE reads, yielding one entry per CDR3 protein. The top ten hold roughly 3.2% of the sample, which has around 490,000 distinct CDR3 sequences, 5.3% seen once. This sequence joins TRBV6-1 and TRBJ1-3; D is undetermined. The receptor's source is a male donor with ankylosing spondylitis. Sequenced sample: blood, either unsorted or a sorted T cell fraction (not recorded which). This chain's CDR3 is CASSRYTGSGNTIYF. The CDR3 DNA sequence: TGTGCCAGCAGTCGTTACACGGGGTCCGGAAACACCATATATTTT.